This is a list of T cell receptor beta chains from one sample in a study of glioma-infiltrating T cells. TCRdb analysed the multiplex PCR reads with MiXCR anew, one entry per CDR3 protein. The sample has approximately 140,000 distinct CDR3 sequences, 24% seen once; the top ten hold over 25%. The sample was glioma tissue, nonneoplastic brain tissue, or PBMCs (not recorded which). Source of these receptors: a human donor with low-grade glioma or glioblastoma, undergoing nonglioma brain surgery, or in good health (not recorded which). Each CDR3 is given with its conserved first and last residue. D genes are given only for firm matches. Only some rows state a clone size, as once, few, many or a class for expanded clones.

>TRBJ2-1|-|TRBV7-2|16|-
CASSLDLGAFYNEQFF
TGTGCCAGCAGCTTAGATCTCGGGGCTTTTTACAATGAGCAGTTCTTC
>TRBJ1-2|-|TRBV7-3|12|many
CASGEGPYGYTF
TGTGCCAGTGGGGAGGGACCCTATGGCTACACCTTC
>TRBJ2-5|TRBD2|TRBV2|17|few
CASSRRVAGGGQETQYF
TGTGCCAGCAGCCGAAGGGTAGCGGGGGGCGGCCAAGAGACCCAGTACTTC
>TRBJ1-1|-|TRBV19|14|few
CASSIWAANTEAFF
TGTGCCAGTAGTATTTGGGCCGCCAACACTGAAGCTTTCTTT
>TRBJ1-3|TRBD1|TRBV11-1|17|once
CASSQERFGQGRNTIYF
TGCGCCAGCAGCCAAGAACGCTTTGGACAGGGTAGAAACACCATATATTTT
>TRBJ2-3|TRBD1|TRBV7-3|13|-
CASRPTGADTQYF
TGTGCCAGCAGACCTACAGGGGCAGATACGCAGTATTTT
>TRBJ2-1|TRBD2|TRBV28|13|-
CASILSGGNEQFF
TGTGCCAGCATCCTTAGCGGGGGGAATGAGCAGTTCTTC
>TRBJ2-5|-|TRBV18|14|-
CASSPRTVKETQYF
TGTGCCAGCTCACCCAGGACGGTAAAAGAGACCCAGTACTTC
>TRBJ2-2|-|TRBV15|15|few
CATSRAGANTGELFF
TGTGCCACCAGCAGAGCAGGGGCGAACACCGGGGAGCTGTTTTTT
>TRBJ1-1|-|TRBV6-1|13|-
CASSAGGWTEAFF
TGCGCCAGCAGTGCCGGGGGCTGGACTGAAGCTTTCTTT
>TRBJ2-1|-|TRBV20-1|14|many
CSARVSLGDNEQFF
TGCAGTGCTAGAGTTTCCCTGGGGGACAATGAGCAGTTCTTC
>TRBJ2-2|TRBD1|TRBV15|19|few
CATSRDPGQGGRGTGELFF
TGTGCCACCAGCAGAGATCCGGGACAGGGAGGGCGCGGCACCGGGGAGCTGTTTTTT
>TRBJ1-5|-|TRBV7-9|16|few
CASSFISTDSNQPQHF
TGTGCCAGCAGCTTTATTAGCACAGATAGCAATCAGCCCCAGCATTTT
>TRBJ2-5|TRBD2|TRBV11-3|13|few
CASSPSGQETQYF
TGTGCCAGCAGTCCTAGCGGCCAAGAGACCCAGTACTTC
>TRBJ1-5|TRBD1|TRBV10-2|15|few
CASSDGGGNNQPQHF
TGCGCCAGCAGTGACGGAGGGGGCAACAATCAGCCCCAGCATTTT
>TRBJ2-3|TRBD1|TRBV7-2|15|many
CASSPGDRGTDTQYF
TGTGCCAGCAGCCCAGGGGACAGGGGGACAGATACGCAGTATTTT
>TRBJ2-3|-|TRBV2|15|few
CASRLRQGLPDTQYF
TGTGCCAGCAGATTGCGACAAGGGTTACCCGATACGCAGTATTTT
>TRBJ1-3|-|TRBV6-6|16|medium-sized
CASSYSSPNSGNTIYF
TGTGCCAGCAGTTACTCGAGTCCCAACTCTGGAAACACCATATATTTT
>TRBJ2-5|-|TRBV7-2|18|-
CASSLARGGGGLEETQYF
TGTGCCAGCAGCTTAGCGCGAGGGGGCGGGGGCTTAGAAGAGACCCAGTACTTC
>TRBJ1-5|TRBD1|TRBV5-1|14|-
CASSSTGGYQPQHF
TGCGCCAGCAGCTCGACAGGGGGCTATCAGCCCCAGCATTTT
>TRBJ2-3|TRBD1|TRBV4-1|15|-
CASSRGTGVVDTQYF
TGCGCCAGCAGCCGGGGCACAGGGGTAGTAGATACGCAGTATTTT
>TRBJ2-2|-|TRBV14|13|-
CASSQELGGELFF
TGTGCCAGCAGCCAAGAATTAGGGGGGGAGCTGTTTTTT
>TRBJ2-5|-|TRBV24-1|15|few
CATSVGGLGQETQYF
TGTGCCACCAGTGTGGGGGGCCTCGGTCAAGAGACCCAGTACTTC
>TRBJ1-2|-|TRBV29-1|13|-
CSVEEAGSNGYTF
TGCAGCGTTGAAGAAGCAGGGAGCAATGGCTACACCTTC
>TRBJ1-1|-|TRBV28|14|many
CASSPPRENTEAFF
TGTGCCAGCTCCCCGCCCAGGGAGAACACTGAAGCTTTCTTT
>TRBJ2-3|-|TRBV2|16|few
CASSPGSARGTDTQYF
TGTGCCAGCAGCCCGGGATCCGCCCGGGGGACAGATACGCAGTATTTT
>TRBJ1-4|-|TRBV7-9|16|many
CASSLDGRPTNEKLFF
TGTGCCAGCAGCTTAGACGGCAGACCAACTAATGAAAAACTGTTTTTT
>TRBJ2-1|-|TRBV12-3/TRBV12-4|12|once
CASSQLYSEQFF
TGTGCCAGCAGCCAACTCTACAGTGAGCAGTTCTTC
>TRBJ2-2|TRBD1|TRBV24-1|17|-
CATSDSQTGTSTGELFF
TGTGCCACCAGTGATTCTCAGACAGGGACGAGCACCGGGGAGCTGTTTTTT
>TRBJ2-1|TRBD2|TRBV28|14|few
CASSLAGDYNEQFF
TGTGCCAGCAGTTTAGCGGGGGACTACAATGAGCAGTTCTTC
>TRBJ2-3|-|TRBV7-9|12|many
CASSPPTDTQYF
TGTGCCAGCAGCCCACCCACAGATACGCAGTATTTT
>TRBJ2-2|TRBD1|TRBV25-1|14|few
CATETGVGTGELFF
TGTGCCACCGAGACAGGGGTCGGGACCGGGGAGCTGTTTTTT